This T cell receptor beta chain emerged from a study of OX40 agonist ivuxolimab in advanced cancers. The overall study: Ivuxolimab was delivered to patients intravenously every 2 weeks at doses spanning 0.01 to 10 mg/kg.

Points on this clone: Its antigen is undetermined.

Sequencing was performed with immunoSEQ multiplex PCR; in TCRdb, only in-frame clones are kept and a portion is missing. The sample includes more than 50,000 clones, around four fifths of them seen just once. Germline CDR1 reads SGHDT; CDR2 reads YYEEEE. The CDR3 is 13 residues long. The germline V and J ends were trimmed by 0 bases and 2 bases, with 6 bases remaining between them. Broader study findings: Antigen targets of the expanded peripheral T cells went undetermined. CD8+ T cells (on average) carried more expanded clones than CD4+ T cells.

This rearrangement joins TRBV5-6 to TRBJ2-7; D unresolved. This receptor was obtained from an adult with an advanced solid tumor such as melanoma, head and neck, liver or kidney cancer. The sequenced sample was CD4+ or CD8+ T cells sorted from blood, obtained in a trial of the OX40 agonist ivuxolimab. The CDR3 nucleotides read TGTGCCAGCAGCTTGGTAAGGACCTACGAGCAGTACTTC. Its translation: CASSLVRTYEQYF.